This is a list of T cell receptor beta chains from one sample in a study of CD8 T cells in ankylosing spondylitis. MiXCR, applied by TCRdb to the 5' RACE reads, yields one record per CDR3 protein. The sample has 350,000 or so distinct CDR3 sequences; approximately 10% are singletons. Sequencing used blood, either unsorted or a sorted T cell fraction (not recorded which). These receptors all come from a female donor with ankylosing spondylitis or in good health (not recorded which). CDR3s leave out the opening cysteine and the closing phenylalanine or tryptophan. Each record gives: D gene, J gene, V gene, CDR3 protein. The D gene is left open where the match is weak.

>TRBD2|TRBJ2-3|TRBV20-1
SARGASGSPDTQY
>.|TRBJ2-7|TRBV6-2/TRBV6-3
ASSSAPGLDPIYEQY
>.|TRBJ2-7|TRBV18
ASSPPKADYEQY
>.|TRBJ1-2|TRBV28
ASSLSVNGRTYGYT
>.|TRBJ2-6|TRBV7-6
ASSLAGPVGANVLT
>.|TRBJ1-5|TRBV29-1
SVQEGDQPQH
>TRBD2|TRBJ2-4|TRBV11-1
ASSPGGDTTYLAKNIQY
>TRBD1|TRBJ2-7|TRBV11-1
ASSLAGTGAYEQY
>.|TRBJ2-7|TRBV27
ASSFTGYGSSYEQY
>.|TRBJ1-6|TRBV5-1
ASSSRGRGDNSPLH
>.|TRBJ2-7|TRBV20-1
SASLQGYAYEQY
>.|TRBJ2-5|TRBV7-2
ASSLVSTRRETQY
>TRBD2|TRBJ2-3|TRBV7-9
ASSLASGRADTQY
>.|TRBJ2-1|TRBV5-1
ASSFMGYDYNEQF
>.|TRBJ1-1|TRBV7-9
ASSLDSGTEAF
>TRBD2|TRBJ2-4|TRBV20-1
SARKLAGGGDIQY
>.|TRBJ2-6|TRBV28
ATEELRVGANVLT
>.|TRBJ1-1|TRBV28
ASKTKVEAF
>.|TRBJ2-5|TRBV28
ASSFRWQGKETQY
>.|TRBJ2-3|TRBV7-6
ASSLRLSTDTQY
>TRBD1|TRBJ1-1|TRBV6-1
ASSRSSGTGATEAF
>.|TRBJ1-2|TRBV20-1
SARDPMVGYGYT
>TRBD1|TRBJ2-1|TRBV27
ASSLEFRGRSYNEQF
>.|TRBJ2-1|TRBV11-3
ASSLTTGTTNEQF
>.|TRBJ2-5|TRBV5-1
ASSRMGIEDTQY
>.|TRBJ1-6|TRBV20-1
SARDYRENYNSPLH
>.|TRBJ2-2|TRBV7-9
ASSSRVITGELF
>.|TRBJ1-1|TRBV28
VSSLRHTEAF
>.|TRBJ2-1|TRBV5-1
ASSLELGREQF
>TRBD1|TRBJ1-3|TRBV5-1
ASSLEPGQGSGNTIY
>.|TRBJ2-7|TRBV5-6
ASSFTRDIYSYEQY
>TRBD1|TRBJ2-7|TRBV20-1
SARAQGAVYEQY
>TRBD1|TRBJ1-1|TRBV5-1
ASSRPRDRGRDGNTEAF
>.|TRBJ1-1|TRBV14
ASSQAAGVRNTEAF
>.|TRBJ2-6|TRBV7-2
ASSSLAGANVLT
>.|TRBJ2-1|TRBV19
ASGSSGRGNEQF
>TRBD1|TRBJ2-2|TRBV18
ASSYPGQTFYANTGELF
>.|TRBJ2-7|TRBV20-1
SARVPGTPYEQY
>.|TRBJ2-7|TRBV20-1
SADGTRGDEQY
>.|TRBJ2-5|TRBV5-1
ASSLRSAAETQY
>TRBD2|TRBJ2-3|TRBV29-1
SVDLTSGTDTQY
>.|TRBJ2-7|TRBV5-1
ASSLEYPSSYEQY
>.|TRBJ2-1|TRBV29-1
SVNLPLAYNEQF
>TRBD2|TRBJ2-7|TRBV18
ASSPPGLSYEQY
>.|TRBJ2-7|TRBV10-3
AISERQESYEQY
>.|TRBJ2-7|TRBV4-1
ASSQAGGTQYEQY
>.|TRBJ2-7|TRBV5-1
ASGRGPPYEQY
>.|TRBJ1-5|TRBV5-1
ASSLGTISNQPQH
>.|TRBJ1-1|TRBV20-1
STTVGAGYTEAF
>.|TRBJ2-7|TRBV5-1
ASSLEGDFSYEQY